Presented here are 30 T cell receptor beta chains from one specimen sequenced in a study of STAT3 mutations in large granular lymphocyte leukemia. Generated by immunoSEQ multiplex PCR, the TCRdb table keeps only in-frame clones and is missing some. The table includes approximately 42,000 clones, about 81% detected once. Study-level findings and limits: Every T-cell large granular lymphocyte leukemia patient had at least one immunodominant TCR beta clonotype.

Their antigens remain unidentified. Material: PBMCs. The receptors shown here come from a human donor with T large granular lymphocyte leukemia. Some clones in this sample may be carry-over from other donors' samples.

The chain recombines TRBV6-1 with TRBJ2-3; 10 bases are a match to TRBD1. The junction had 0 bases not matched to a gene; V was cut back by 6 bases and J by 0 bases. The CDR3 spans 14 residues. Germline CDR1 reads MNHNS; CDR2 reads SASEGT. The CDR3 sequence is CASRTGGSTDTQYF. The CDR3 DNA sequence: TGTGCCAGCAGGACAGGGGGCAGCACAGATACGCAGTATTTT.

V and J are TRBV5-6 and TRBJ2-7; perhaps TRBD2 as D (6 bases). The CDR3 totals 19 residues. Between the trimmed V and J ends, which lost 6 bases and 2 bases, there was a span of 30 bases. Germline V lookup: CDR1 SGHDT, CDR2 YYEEEE. The CDR3 sequence: CASTSWWWAPRETTYEQYF. The CDR3 DNA is TGTGCCAGCACCTCTTGGTGGTGGGCACCTCGGGAGACTACCTACGAGCAGTACTTC.

Regarding this clone: One end of the junction fails to match germline, which may point to a read error. The chain has TRBV4-1 and TRBJ1-2; 9 bases map to TRBD1. Germline V CDR1 and CDR2: MGHRA, YSYEKL. The CDR3 is made up of 14 amino acids. The CDR3 spells CASSQGDREGGYTF. CDR3 sequence (DNA): TGCGCCAGCAGTCAAGGGGACAGGGAGGGTGGCTACACCTTC.

The chain employs TRBV5-1 and TRBJ1-6, with D possibly being TRBD1 (5 bases). Germline V lookup: CDR1 SGHRS, CDR2 YFSETQ. This CDR3 has 13 residues. V dropped 5 bases and J dropped 5 bases, with 8 bases sitting between them. The CDR3 coding sequence is TGCGCCAGCAGTGGGACGGATAATTCACCCCTCCACTTT. It yields the protein CASSGTDNSPLHF.

The V call is TRBV7-9, the J call TRBJ2-1, with a tentative D call TRBD1 (7 bases). This CDR3 has 18 residues. CDR1 and CDR2 (germline): SEHNR, FQNEAQ (reference sequence). Between the trimmed V and J ends, which lost 3 bases and 5 bases, there was a span of 23 bases. In nucleotides, the CDR3 is TGTGCCAGCAGCTTTGCCGGCGGGACAGTCAACCTGGACAATGAGCAGTTCTTC. The encoded protein is CASSFAGGTVNLDNEQFF.

The chain has TRBV2 and TRBJ2-7; 7 nucleotides line up with TRBD1. Germline V gene lookup returns CDR1 SNHLY and CDR2 FYNNEI. J lost 4 bases, V lost 6 bases, and 9 bases had no gene match. The CDR3 is 14 residues long. CDR3 coding DNA: TGTGCCAGCAGGCGCAGGGGGTCGGGGTACGAGCAGTACTTC. It is translated as CASRRRGSGYEQYF. Full variable domain (remainder filled in from reference TRBV2 and TRBJ2-7): EPEVTQTPSHQVTQMGQEVILRCVPISNHLYFYWYRQILGQKVEFLVSFYNNEISEKSEIFDDQFSVERPDGSNFTLKIRSTKLEDSAMYFCASRRRGSGYEQYFGPGTRLTVT.

The V and J genes are TRBV7-2 and TRBJ2-6, with D possibly TRBD2 on 5 matching bases. Germline values: CDR1 SGHTA, CDR2 FQGNSA. V lost 5 bases, J lost 0 bases, and 20 bases lay in between. The CDR3 length is 19 residues. CDR3 amino acids: CASSTPPGSSASGANVLTF. The CDR3 nucleotides are TGTGCCAGCAGCACCCCACCGGGAAGCTCTGCCTCTGGGGCCAACGTCCTGACTTTC. Full variable domain (missing parts from reference TRBV7-2 and TRBJ2-6): GAGVSQSPSNKVTEKGKDVELRCDPISGHTALYWYRQSLGQGLEFLIYFQGNSAPDKSGLPSDRFSAERTGGSVSTLTIQRTQQEDSAVYLCASSTPPGSSASGANVLTFGAGSRLTVL.

This clone was counted a few times. V is TRBV2 and J is TRBJ2-5; 13 bases map to TRBD2. This CDR3 spans 14 amino acids. Per the germline V gene, CDR1 is SNHLY and CDR2 is FYNNEI. The J segment lost 5 bases and the V segment lost 7 bases, leaving 4 bases of the junction unmatched. The CDR3 is CASILAGGLETQYF. Here the CDR3 DNA reads TGTGCCAGCATACTAGCGGGGGGGCTGGAGACCCAGTACTTC.

The chain is built from TRBV15 and TRBJ1-5; 9 bases map to TRBD1. The CDR3 runs to 19 residues. Germline-derived CDR1 and CDR2 are LNHNV and YYDKDF (reference sequence). Losses at the gene ends were 0 bases for V and 1 base for J; bases not matched to a gene: 10. As DNA, the CDR3 is TGTGCCACCAGCAGAGAAGGGGACAGGGTACAGGGGAGCAATCAGCCCCAGCATTTT. Its protein is CATSREGDRVQGSNQPQHF.

This rearrangement joins TRBV9 to TRBJ1-1; D remains unclear. CDR1 SGDLS and CDR2 YYNGEE come from the germline V gene. The length of the CDR3 is 15 residues. Trimming stripped 0 bases from V and 0 bases from J, with 9 bases between. The CDR3 protein is CASSVGGILNTEAFF. The CDR3 DNA reads as TGTGCCAGCAGCGTAGGAGGGATTCTGAACACTGAAGCTTTCTTT.

The chain combines TRBV18 with TRBJ1-1, with TRBD1 identical over 7 bases. Trimming at V came to 5 bases and at J to 5 bases, leaving 8 bases not matched to a gene. This CDR3 has 14 residues. The germline V gene encodes CDR1 KGHSH and CDR2 LQKENI. The CDR3: CASSYGQDGTEAFF. CDR3 in DNA: TGTGCCAGCTCATACGGACAGGACGGGACTGAAGCTTTCTTT.

V is TRBV27 and J is TRBJ1-2; the match to TRBD1 covers 9 bases. The V segment lost 4 bases and the J segment 0 bases; nucleotides outside the gene matches: 3. This CDR3 spans 15 amino acids. Germline V gene lookup returns CDR1 MNHEY and CDR2 SMNVEV (reference sequence). The CDR3 spells CASSSRTGANYGYTF. CDR3 bases: TGTGCCAGCAGTTCGCGGACAGGGGCTAACTATGGCTACACCTTC.

This rearrangement joins TRBV10-3 to TRBJ2-2; D gene unclear. The V gene's germline CDR1 is ENHRY and CDR2 SYGVKD. The CDR3 is made up of 13 amino acids. With 1 base removed from V and 7 bases from J, the gap between germline ends came to 7 bases. CDR3 DNA: TGTGCCATCAGTGAGTACGGATACGGGGAGCTGTTTTTT. The encoded protein is CAISEYGYGELFF.

The chain employs TRBV29-1 and TRBJ2-1, with 9 bases aligning to TRBD1. Germline CDR1 SQVTM, CDR2 ANQGSEA. V gave up 3 bases and J gave up 8 bases; unmatched junction bases: 5. CDR3 length: 13 amino acids. CDR3 nucleotides: TGCAGCGTTGACCTCGGGACAGGGTATGAGCAGTTCTTC. It is translated as CSVDLGTGYEQFF.

This chain uses TRBV28 with TRBJ2-7; unclear D gene. This CDR3 is 14 amino acids long. Trimming took off 7 bases at V and 2 bases at J, with 15 bases between the two ends. The germline V gene has CDR1 MDHEN and CDR2 SYDVKM. The CDR3 DNA is TGTGCCAGCACACCCTTCGACGGGCCCTACGAGCAGTACTTC. Translated, it gives CASTPFDGPYEQYF.

The V call is TRBV6-6, the J call TRBJ2-7; TRBD1 matches at 8 bases. Trimming at V came to 3 bases and at J to 5 bases, leaving 3 bases not matched to a gene. CDR1 and CDR2 (germline): MNHNY, SVGAGI (reference sequence). The CDR3 sequence is 13 residues long. Here the CDR3 DNA reads TGTGCCAGCAGTTATGACAGGGGTGACGAGCAGTACGTC. The encoded protein is CASSYDRGDEQYV.

This chain joins TRBV5-1 and TRBJ2-1; a weak D match, TRBD2 (5 bases). The germline V gene has CDR1 SGHRS and CDR2 YFSETQ. This CDR3 comprises 14 residues. V was clipped by 4 bases and J by 2 bases, with 10 bases between them. CDR3 nucleotide sequence: TGCGCCAGCAGCCGGCCTAGCACCTACAATGAGCAGTTCTTC. Amino acid sequence: CASSRPSTYNEQFF. The full variable domain, with the rest looked up from reference TRBV5-1 and TRBJ2-1, is KAGVTQTPRYLIKTRGQQVTLSCSPISGHRSVSWYQQTPGQGLQFLFEYFSETQRNKGNFPGRFSGRQFSNSRSEMNVSTLELGDSALYLCASSRPSTYNEQFFGPGTRLTVL.

This chain uses TRBV7-2 with TRBJ2-1; 8 bases map to TRBD1. Germline V gives CDR1 SGHTA, CDR2 FQGNSA. CDR3 length equals 16 residues. With 5 bases clipped from V and 3 bases from J, the junction kept 9 bases outside the gene matches. The DNA of the CDR3 is TGTGCCAGCAGCACCCCGAGACAGGGGAACTACAATGAGCAGTTCTTC. The encoded protein is CASSTPRQGNYNEQFF.

The V and J genes are TRBV13 and TRBJ2-7; 8 positions match TRBD1. The CDR3 consists of 13 residues. Germline trimming cut 3 bases from V and 8 bases from J; bases unmatched to any gene: 6. Germline lookup yields CDR1 PRHDT and CDR2 FYEKMQ (reference sequence). CDR3 in amino acids: CASSFGQGGKQYF. The CDR3 DNA follows: TGTGCCAGCAGCTTCGGACAGGGCGGAAAGCAGTACTTC.

The V gene is TRBV7-9, the J gene TRBJ1-1; D call uncertain. This CDR3 region has 12 residues. Trimming removed 1 base from V and 7 bases from J, with 7 bases in between. Germline-derived CDR1 and CDR2 are SEHNR and FQNEAQ (reference sequence). The DNA for the CDR3 is TGTGCCAGCAGCTTAGTTGGGAATGAAGCTTTCTTT. This encodes CASSLVGNEAFF.

The gene calls are TRBV18 and TRBJ1-2; perhaps TRBD1 as D (5 bases). V was shortened by 4 bases and J by 4 bases, with 16 bases between the two germline ends. The CDR3 runs to 15 residues. Germline V lookup: CDR1 KGHSH, CDR2 LQKENI. CDR3 nucleotide sequence: TGTGCCAGCTCACGAACCGGGACGGTGATCTATGGCTACACCTTC. Its protein product is CASSRTGTVIYGYTF.

The rearrangement links TRBV14 to TRBJ2-4; D unresolved. The CDR3 sequence is 12 residues long. V lost 1 base, J lost 7 bases, and 5 bases lay in between. The V gene's germline CDR1 is SGHDN and CDR2 FVKESK. CDR3 sequence reads: CASSQGRNIQYF. CDR3 sequence (DNA): TGTGCCAGCAGCCAAGGAAGGAACATTCAGTACTTC.

The CDR3, as DNA: TGTGCCAGCAGTAAACAGAGCCCAACAGATACGCAGTATTTT. Amino acids: CASSKQSPTDTQYF. The chain employs TRBV6-5 and TRBJ2-3; no clear D gene. Germline-derived CDR1 and CDR2 are MNHEY and SVGAGI. The CDR3 contains 14 residues. Trimming shortened V by 5 bases and J by 3 bases, and 12 bases separated the two germline ends.

This clone has a handful of counts. The V and J genes are TRBV4-2 and TRBJ1-6; possible D gene TRBD1, 5 bases. Trimming left V 3 bases short and J 6 bases short, with 15 bases between. This CDR3 comprises 16 residues. Germline V gene sequence: CDR1 LGHNA, CDR2 YNFKEQ. Here the CDR3 DNA reads TGTGCCAGCAGCCAGGACTCCGCTAGGGGTAATTCACCCCTCCACTTT. Its protein is CASSQDSARGNSPLHF.

The sample holds one count of this clone. The V call is TRBV2, the J call TRBJ2-2, with unresolved D. The CDR3 has 15 amino acids. The germline gives CDR1 SNHLY, CDR2 FYNNEI. V lost 2 bases and J lost 0, with 7 bases in between. The CDR3 loop is CASSELLPNTGELFF. CDR3 sequence (DNA): TGTGCCAGCAGTGAACTGCTCCCGAACACCGGGGAGCTGTTTTTT.

V usage is TRBV7-2 and J usage is TRBJ1-2, with D possibly matching TRBD1 (5 bases). The germline V gene encodes CDR1 SGHTA and CDR2 FQGNSA. The V end was cut by 1 base, the J end by 5 bases, with 11 bases between. The CDR3 totals 14 residues. The CDR3 reads CASSLDRTTYGYTF. The CDR3 bases are TGTGCCAGCAGCTTAGACAGGACGACGTATGGCTACACCTTC.

J is TRBJ2-2 and V is TRBV6-5; tentatively, D is TRBD1 (6 bases). Germline V gene data show CDR1 as MNHEY and CDR2 as SVGAGI. The CDR3 contains 15 residues. Trimming shortened V by 10 bases and J by 0 bases, and 15 bases separated the two germline ends. The CDR3 DNA reads TGTGCCACCCGCCCCGACAGGCCGAACACCGGGGAGCTGTTTTTT. This sequence encodes CATRPDRPNTGELFF.

V usage is TRBV5-6 and J usage is TRBJ1-2; 7 bases are a match to TRBD1. Looked up from germline, CDR1 is SGHDT and CDR2 is YYEEEE. CDR3 size: 14 residues. Trimming took 3 bases from V and 4 from J; bases not matched to a gene: 6. CDR3 DNA: TGTGCCAGCAGCTCCACAGGGGACCCCTATGGCTACACCTTC. It specifies CASSSTGDPYGYTF.

The J gene is TRBJ2-7, the V gene TRBV5-6; 8 positions agree with TRBD2. V lost 7 bases, J lost 2 bases, and 11 bases stayed unmatched. The germline V gene has CDR1 SGHDT and CDR2 YYEEEE. The CDR3 extends over 15 amino acids. This CDR3 is CASPPGRGAPYEQYV. The CDR3 nucleotides read TGTGCCAGCCCTCCCGGGCGGGGGGCCCCCTACGAGCAGTACGTC.

The chain carries TRBV19 and TRBJ1-1; possible D gene TRBD1, 5 bases. V was shortened by 3 bases and J by 3 bases, with 11 bases between the two germline ends. In germline, CDR1 is LNHDA, CDR2 SQIVND (reference sequence). The CDR3 covers 14 residues. The CDR3 DNA sequence: TGTGCCAGTAGTATCTTCGGGACGGACACTGAAGCTTTCTTT. It is translated as CASSIFGTDTEAFF. Filled out from reference TRBV19 and TRBJ1-1, the complete variable domain reads DGGITQSPKYLFRKEGQNVTLSCEQNLNHDAMYWYRQDPGQGLRLIYYSQIVNDFQKGDIAEGYSVSREKKESFPLTVTSAQKNPTAFYLCASSIFGTDTEAFFGQGTRLTVV.